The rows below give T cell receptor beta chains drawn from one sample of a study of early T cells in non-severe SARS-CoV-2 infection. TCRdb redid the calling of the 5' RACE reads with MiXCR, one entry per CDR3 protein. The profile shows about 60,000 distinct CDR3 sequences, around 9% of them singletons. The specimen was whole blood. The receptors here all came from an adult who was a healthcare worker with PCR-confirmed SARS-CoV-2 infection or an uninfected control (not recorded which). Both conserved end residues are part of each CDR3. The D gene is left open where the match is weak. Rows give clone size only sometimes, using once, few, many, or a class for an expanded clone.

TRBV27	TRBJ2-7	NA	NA	TGTGCCAGCAGTTTAGAGGGAGTGGACGAGCAGTACTTC	CASSLEGVDEQYF
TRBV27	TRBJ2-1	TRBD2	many	TGTGCCAGCAAGACTAGCGGGAGCTCCTACAATGAGCAGTTCTTC	CASKTSGSSYNEQFF
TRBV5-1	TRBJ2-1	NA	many	TGCGCCAGCAGCTTGGCCACTGGGGGTAACAATGAGCAGTTCTTC	CASSLATGGNNEQFF
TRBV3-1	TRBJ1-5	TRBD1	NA	TGTGCCAGCAGCCAAAATTCCGGGACAGGGGGCCAGCCCCAGCATTTT	CASSQNSGTGGQPQHF
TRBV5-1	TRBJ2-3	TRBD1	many	TGCGCCAGCAGGAACAGACAGGGAGGCACAGATACGCAGTATTTT	CASRNRQGGTDTQYF
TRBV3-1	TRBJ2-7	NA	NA	TGTGCCAGCAGCCAAAGGAAAATTGGACAGGGGACTAGCGAGCAGTACTTC	CASSQRKIGQGTSEQYF
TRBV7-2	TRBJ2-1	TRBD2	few	TGTGCCAGCAGCCCCCCCTTTAGCGGGAGCAATGAGCAGTTCTTC	CASSPPFSGSNEQFF
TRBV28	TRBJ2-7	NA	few	TGTGCCAGCCAGGGGAACTCCTACGAGCAGTACTTC	CASQGNSYEQYF
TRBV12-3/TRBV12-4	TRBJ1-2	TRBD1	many	TGTGCCAGCAGACGTAACGGACAGGGGTCTGGCTACACCTTC	CASRRNGQGSGYTF
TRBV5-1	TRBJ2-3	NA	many	TGCGCCAGCAGGAGGGGAGCTCCTAGCACAGATACGCAGTATTTT	CASRRGAPSTDTQYF
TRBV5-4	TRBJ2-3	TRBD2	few	TGTGCCAGCAGCCCAGGACTAGCGGGATACACAGATACGCAGTATTTT	CASSPGLAGYTDTQYF
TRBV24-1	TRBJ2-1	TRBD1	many	TGTGCCACCAGTGATTTGTTAGGGACAGGTTCCTACAATGAGCAGTTCTTC	CATSDLLGTGSYNEQFF
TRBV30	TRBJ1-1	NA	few	TGTGCCTCCGCCAGGGGTAACACTGAAGCTTTCTTT	CASARGNTEAFF
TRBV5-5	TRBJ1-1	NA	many	TGTGCCAGCAGCTTGGCCGGGGTGCAGACTGAAGCTTTCTTT	CASSLAGVQTEAFF
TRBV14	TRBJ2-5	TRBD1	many	TGTGCCAGCAGCCATCTCCCGGGACAGGGGAAGTACTTC	CASSHLPGQGKYF
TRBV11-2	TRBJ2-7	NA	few	TGTGCCAGCAGCTTAGTACAGGGTATGTTCCACGAGCAGTACTTC	CASSLVQGMFHEQYF
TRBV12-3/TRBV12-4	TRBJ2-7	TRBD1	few	TGTGCCAGCAGTTCCGGGACAGGGGGCTACTACGAGCAGTACTTC	CASSSGTGGYYEQYF